This note documents a single T cell receptor beta chain sequence. This record belongs to a study of blood T cell repertoires in COVID-19. Study-wide context: From the United States, Italy and Spain came samples of acute and convalescent COVID-19.

The V and J ends lost 4 bases and 4 bases, in that order; junction bases with no gene match: 13. Per the germline V gene, CDR1 is LNHDA and CDR2 is SQIVND (reference sequence). The CDR3 is made up of 16 amino acids. As processed by the authors: Reference gene primer amplification gave nucleated cell count estimates. TCRdb keeps only in-frame clones here, not all; method: immunoSEQ multiplex PCR. V and J calls and clone size follow that table, whereas D and trimming were derived from the DNA. In the table there are roughly 180,000 clones, 80% to 90% of which are singletons. Seattle enrolled patients during active infection and tracked them longitudinally.

The rearrangement joins TRBV19 to TRBJ2-7; 7 bases are a match to TRBD1. Sequencing was performed on peripheral blood. The receptor was isolated from an elderly woman with COVID-19, enrolled during active disease. The CDR3, as DNA: TGTGCCAGTAGTACCAGGGTGGGGGACAGAAGATACGAGCAGTACTTC. Its translation is CASSTRVGDRRYEQYF.